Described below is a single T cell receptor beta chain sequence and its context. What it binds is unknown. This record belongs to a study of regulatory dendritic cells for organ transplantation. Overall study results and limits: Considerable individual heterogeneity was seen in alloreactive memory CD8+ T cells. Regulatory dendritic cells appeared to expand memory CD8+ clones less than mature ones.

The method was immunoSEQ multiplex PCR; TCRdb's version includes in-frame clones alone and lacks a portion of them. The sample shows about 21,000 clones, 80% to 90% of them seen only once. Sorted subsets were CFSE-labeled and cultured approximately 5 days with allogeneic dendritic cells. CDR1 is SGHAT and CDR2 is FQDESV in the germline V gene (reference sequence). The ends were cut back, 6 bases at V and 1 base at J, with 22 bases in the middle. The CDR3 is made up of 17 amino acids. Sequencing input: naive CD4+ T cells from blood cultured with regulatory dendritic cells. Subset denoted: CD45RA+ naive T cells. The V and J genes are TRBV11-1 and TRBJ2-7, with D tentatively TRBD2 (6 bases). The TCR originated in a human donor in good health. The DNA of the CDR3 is TGTGCCAGCAGTCCGCGGGGCTCAGGGATCGCTTCCTACGAGCAGTACTTC. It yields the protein CASSPRGSGIASYEQYF.